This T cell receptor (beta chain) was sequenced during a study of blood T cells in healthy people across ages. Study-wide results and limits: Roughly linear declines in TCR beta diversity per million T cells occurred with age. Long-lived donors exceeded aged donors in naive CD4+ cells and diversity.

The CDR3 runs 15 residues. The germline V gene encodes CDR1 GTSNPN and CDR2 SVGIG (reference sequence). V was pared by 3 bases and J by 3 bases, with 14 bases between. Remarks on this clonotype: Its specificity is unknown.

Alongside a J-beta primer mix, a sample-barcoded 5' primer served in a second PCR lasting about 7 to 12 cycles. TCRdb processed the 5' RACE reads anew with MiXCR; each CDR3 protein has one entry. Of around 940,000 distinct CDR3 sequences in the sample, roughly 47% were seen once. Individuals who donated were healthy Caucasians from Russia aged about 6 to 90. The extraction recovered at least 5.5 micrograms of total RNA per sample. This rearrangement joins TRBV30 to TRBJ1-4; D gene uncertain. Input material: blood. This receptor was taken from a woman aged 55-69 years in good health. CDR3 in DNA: TGTGCCTGGAGCCCCTTTCGCGGAGCTAATGAAAAACTGTTTTTT. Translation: CAWSPFRGANEKLFF.